Each of the 6 T cell receptor beta chains below was sequenced from the same sample in a study of shared clonotypes between healthy human individuals. CD45RO-negative, CCR7-positively selected cells formed the naive CD8 fraction, excluding terminally differentiated effector memory CD45RA+ cells. Some clones are missing from TCRdb's copy, which holds only in-frame ones; the method was immunoSEQ multiplex PCR. The sample has some 1,900,000 clones; over 85% are singletons. The sequenced sample consisted of naive CD8+ T cells sorted from blood. The receptors were sampled from a man aged 18-30 years in good health.

The chain links TRBV10-2 to TRBJ2-3; a possible D gene is TRBD2 (5 bases). Germline V gene lookup returns CDR1 WSHSY and CDR2 SAAADI. This CDR3 contains 14 residues. The V gene lost 5 bases and the J gene lost 6 bases, with 15 bases spanning the gap. CDR3 sequence reads: CASSSEDQSDTQYF. CDR3 DNA sequence: TGCGCCAGCAGTTCGGAGGATCAGTCGGATACGCAGTATTTT.

The V and J genes are TRBV6-1 and TRBJ1-6; the D is unclear. Germline CDR1 and CDR2: MNHNS and SASEGT. Trimming pared 3 bases from V and 0 bases from J, leaving 6 bases between. The CDR3 has 15 residues. The chain's CDR3 is CASSEGVSYNSPLHF. As DNA, the CDR3 is TGTGCCAGCAGTGAGGGAGTCTCCTATAATTCACCCCTCCACTTT.

The V and J genes are TRBV7-8 and TRBJ1-6; 8 nucleotides match TRBD1. Germline CDR1 SGHVS, CDR2 FQNEAQ. V gave up 1 base and J gave up 7 bases; unmatched junction bases: 9. CDR3 length: 17 residues. The chain's CDR3 is CASSLVAQGAWNSPLHF. The CDR3 DNA follows: TGTGCCAGCAGCTTAGTAGCGCAGGGGGCGTGGAATTCACCCCTCCACTTT.

This clone was recorded once. This rearrangement joins TRBV5-4 to TRBJ2-7, with a tentative D call TRBD2 (6 bases). V lost 3 bases to trimming and J lost 0 bases, with 13 bases between them. This CDR3 is built from 15 residues. CDR1 and CDR2 (germline): SGHNT, YYREEE (reference sequence). The CDR3 reads CASSSGDGYSYEQYF. CDR3 coding DNA: TGTGCCAGCAGCTCGGGAGACGGATACTCCTACGAGCAGTACTTC.

This clone was picked up one time. This sequence joins TRBV13 and TRBJ2-3, with 14 positions matching TRBD2. V lost 5 bases, J lost 4 bases, and 17 bases stayed unmatched. Germline lookup yields CDR1 PRHDT and CDR2 FYEKMQ (reference sequence). The CDR3 extends over 20 amino acids. The CDR3 nucleotides are TGTGCCAGCAGCCCATTGGGACTAGCGGGAGTACCCTTCCACCCAGATACGCAGTATTTT. Protein sequence: CASSPLGLAGVPFHPDTQYF.

The chain recombines TRBV19 with TRBJ2-1; 10 nucleotides line up with TRBD2. The CDR3 is 15 amino acids. CDR1 is LNHDA and CDR2 is SQIVND in the germline V gene (reference sequence). The V segment lost 3 bases and the J segment 8 bases; nucleotides outside the gene matches: 7. The CDR3 region is CASSILAGVFDEQFF. The CDR3 region has the DNA TGTGCCAGTAGTATTCTAGCGGGAGTGTTTGATGAGCAGTTCTTC.